The text below deals with one T cell receptor (beta chain). Its specificity is unknown. This CDR3 comprises 15 residues. Germline V gene lookup returns CDR1 MNHEY and CDR2 SVGAGI. V lost 0 bases, J lost 4 bases, and 12 bases lay in between. Primers: 60 Vbeta forward and 13 Jbeta reverse. Generated by immunoSEQ multiplex PCR, the TCRdb table keeps only in-frame clones and is missing some. The table lists approximately 59,000 clones, 70% to 80% of them singletons. Healthy bone marrow donors made up the cohort. These data belong to a study of cytomegalovirus exposure and HLA in healthy donors. Study-wide background: Genotyping of about 400 donors showed that roughly 80% belonged to the Caucasian-associated ancestry cluster.

Overall study results and limits: Later analysis showed most CMV-associated TCR beta chains appearing HLA-restricted.

The J gene is TRBJ1-2, the V gene TRBV6-5; D unclear. The sequence was obtained from a girl aged 10-17 years in good health and CMV-seropositive. Input material: PBMCs. The CDR3 spells CASSYSRGSSYGYTF. The CDR3 nucleotides are TGTGCCAGCAGTTACTCTCGGGGATCGAGCTATGGCTACACCTTC.